Following are 10 T cell receptor beta chains from one sample sequenced in a study of T cell repertoires in cytomegalovirus infection. TCRdb re-called the reads through MiXCR, storing one row per CDR3 protein. Here the sample spans approximately 500,000 distinct CDR3 sequences, about 11% being singletons. The sequencing sample was made of PBMCs. All receptors derive from a human donor in good health (CMV status not recorded). Some clones in this sample may be carry-over from other donors' samples.

This clonotype has a count of ten or more. Compared with germline, one end of the junction differs, possibly owing to a read error. The chain couples TRBV28 to TRBJ2-1; 7 nucleotides align to TRBD1. Germline V gene data show CDR1 as MDHEN and CDR2 as SYDVKM. CDR3 length: 12 amino acids. DNA for the CDR3: TGTGCCAGCAGTTCCCGGACAGGCACAGCGATCTTC. It translates to CASSSRTGTAIF.

In this sample, this clonotype turned up many times. The chain joins TRBV12-3 or TRBV12-4 to TRBJ2-5, with TRBD2 identical over 9 bases. The ends lost 5 bases at V and 3 bases at J; junction bases unmatched: 7. The CDR3 loop spans 15 amino acids. CDR3 in DNA: TGTGCCAGCAGTCTCCGGGTAGCGGGAGAAGAGACCCAGTACTTC. This encodes CASSLRVAGEETQYF.

There are a few counts of this clonotype. The chain is built from TRBV6-5 and TRBJ1-1, with D possibly TRBD1 on 6 matching bases. Germline V lookup: CDR1 MNHEY, CDR2 SVGAGI. V was cut by 5 bases and J by 7 bases, with 17 bases left in between. This CDR3 contains 14 residues. CDR3 sequence (DNA): TGTGCCAGCAGTGAATTACTCAGGGGTTATGAAGCTTTCTTT. Translated: CASSELLRGYEAFF.

This clonotype was picked up many times. The chain uses TRBV19 and TRBJ2-1; 7 nucleotides agree with TRBD2. After removal of 3 bases from V and 9 bases from J, the junction contained 11 bases not matched to a gene. From germline, CDR1 is LNHDA and CDR2 SQIVND (reference sequence). CDR3 length equals 15 residues. CDR3 loop: CASSIVGAREGEQFF. In nucleotides, the CDR3 is TGTGCCAGTAGTATTGTAGGGGCTAGGGAGGGTGAGCAGTTCTTC.

The CDR3 here is CASGRGATEAFF. Written as DNA, the CDR3 is TGTGCCAGCGGACGGGGGGCCACTGAAGCTTTCTTT. The chain recombines TRBV2 with TRBJ1-1; a possible D gene is TRBD1 (6 bases). CDR3 length: 12 amino acids. Trimming removed 8 bases at V and 4 bases at J, with 11 bases between. Germline V gene sequence: CDR1 SNHLY, CDR2 FYNNEI.

This clonotype has a count of ten or more. The gene calls are TRBV5-6 and TRBJ2-1; TRBD2 matches 8 bases. This CDR3 is 15 amino acids long. CDR1 is SGHDT and CDR2 is YYEEEE in the germline V gene. The V gene end was trimmed by 0 bases and the J gene end by 6 bases; junction bases not matched to a gene: 5. CDR3 DNA sequence: TGTGCCAGCAGCTTGGCGGGACTAGTAGGCAATGAGCAGTTCTTC. Translation gives CASSLAGLVGNEQFF.

This clonotype was recorded many times. The chain recombines TRBV20-1 with TRBJ1-4; D unclear. The CDR3 consists of 14 residues. Trimming took 6 bases from V and 0 from J, leaving 11 bases between them. Germline V gene data show CDR1 as DFQATT and CDR2 as SNEGSKA (reference sequence). CDR3 in amino acids: CSAPPRATNEKLFF. CDR3 nucleotide sequence: TGCAGTGCCCCCCCTAGGGCAACTAATGAAAAACTGTTTTTT.

Only a few counts were recorded for this clonotype. V and J are TRBV28 and TRBJ2-1; 7 bases align to TRBD2. This CDR3 region has 15 residues. Germline V gene lookup returns CDR1 MDHEN and CDR2 SYDVKM. Trimming at V came to 5 bases and at J to 4 bases, leaving 8 bases not matched to a gene. The CDR3 DNA sequence: TGTGCCAGCAGTCCTCTAGCGGAAGAGTACAATGAGCAGTTCTTC. Protein sequence: CASSPLAEEYNEQFF.

The sample holds a few counts of this clonotype. CDR3 DNA: TGTGCCAGCAGCTTGGATGCCAGGGCTTCTGAAGCTTTCTTT. Translation: CASSLDARASEAFF. The chain recombines TRBV5-6 with TRBJ1-1; D might be TRBD1 (5 bases). With 0 bases removed from V and 6 bases from J, the gap between germline ends came to 12 bases. The CDR3 totals 14 residues. Looked up from germline, CDR1 is SGHDT and CDR2 is YYEEEE.

This clonotype was seen many times. The gene calls are TRBV7-3 and TRBJ2-1; D might be TRBD1 or TRBD2, each matching 6 bases. Trimming pared 2 bases from V and 6 bases from J, leaving 17 bases between. CDR3 length equals 16 residues. Germline lookup yields CDR1 SGHTA and CDR2 FQGTGA. This chain's CDR3 is CASSLSPGGGINEQFF. As DNA, the CDR3 is TGTGCCAGCAGCTTATCCCCTGGAGGGGGTATCAATGAGCAGTTCTTC.